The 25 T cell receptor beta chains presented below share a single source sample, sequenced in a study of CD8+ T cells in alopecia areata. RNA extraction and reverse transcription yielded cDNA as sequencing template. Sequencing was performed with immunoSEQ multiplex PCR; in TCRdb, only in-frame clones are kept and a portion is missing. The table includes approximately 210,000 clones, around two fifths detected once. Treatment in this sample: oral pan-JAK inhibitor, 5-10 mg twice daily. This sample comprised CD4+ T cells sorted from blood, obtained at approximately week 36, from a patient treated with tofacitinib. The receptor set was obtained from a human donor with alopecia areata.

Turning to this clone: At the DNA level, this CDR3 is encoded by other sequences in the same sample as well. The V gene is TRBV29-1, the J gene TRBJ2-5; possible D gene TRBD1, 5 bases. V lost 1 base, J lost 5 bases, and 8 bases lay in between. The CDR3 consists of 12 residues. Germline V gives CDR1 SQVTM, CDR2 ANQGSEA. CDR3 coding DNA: TGCAGCGTTGAAGCAGGGCGGGAGACCCAGTACTTC. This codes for CSVEAGRETQYF.

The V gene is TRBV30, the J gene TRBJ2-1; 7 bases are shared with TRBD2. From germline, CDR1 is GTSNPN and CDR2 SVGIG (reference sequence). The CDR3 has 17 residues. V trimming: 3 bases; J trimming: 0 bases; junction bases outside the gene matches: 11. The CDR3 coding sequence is TGTGCCTGGAGAGCCGGACTAGTCTTCGACTCCTACAATGAGCAGTTCTTC. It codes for CAWRAGLVFDSYNEQFF.

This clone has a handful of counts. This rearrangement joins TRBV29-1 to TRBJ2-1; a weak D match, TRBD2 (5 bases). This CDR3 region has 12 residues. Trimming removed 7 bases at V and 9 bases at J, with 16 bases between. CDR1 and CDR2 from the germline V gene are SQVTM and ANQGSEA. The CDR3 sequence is CSDDTLVREQFF. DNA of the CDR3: TGCAGCGATGACACACTAGTACGTGAGCAGTTCTTC.

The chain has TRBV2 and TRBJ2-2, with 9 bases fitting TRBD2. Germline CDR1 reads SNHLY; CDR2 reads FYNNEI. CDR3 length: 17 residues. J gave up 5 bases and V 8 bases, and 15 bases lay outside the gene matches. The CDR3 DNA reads TGTGCCAGCGACCCGGGCGGGAGGGCAAGAGGGACCGGGGAGCTGTTTTTT. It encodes CASDPGGRARGTGELFF.

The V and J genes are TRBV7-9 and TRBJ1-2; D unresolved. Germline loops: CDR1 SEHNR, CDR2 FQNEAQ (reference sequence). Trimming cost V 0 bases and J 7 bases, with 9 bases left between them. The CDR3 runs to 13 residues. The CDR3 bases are TGTGCCAGCAGCTTAGCGGTGGACGGTGGCTACACCTTC. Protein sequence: CASSLAVDGGYTF.

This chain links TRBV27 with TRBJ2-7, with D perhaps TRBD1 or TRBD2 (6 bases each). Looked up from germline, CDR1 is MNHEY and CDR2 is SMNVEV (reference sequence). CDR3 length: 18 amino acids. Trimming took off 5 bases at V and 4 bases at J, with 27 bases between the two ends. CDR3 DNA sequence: TGTGCCAGCAGTCTGAAGACTGGCCAGAGGGGGGTGGGGTACGAGCAGTACTTC. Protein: CASSLKTGQRGVGYEQYF.

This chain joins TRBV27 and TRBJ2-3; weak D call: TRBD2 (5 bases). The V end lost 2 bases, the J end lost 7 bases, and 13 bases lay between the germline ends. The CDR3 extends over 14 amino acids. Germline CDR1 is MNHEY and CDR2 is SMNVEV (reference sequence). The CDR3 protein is CASSLVLRGNTQYF. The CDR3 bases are TGTGCCAGCAGTTTAGTCTTACGGGGAAATACGCAGTATTTT.

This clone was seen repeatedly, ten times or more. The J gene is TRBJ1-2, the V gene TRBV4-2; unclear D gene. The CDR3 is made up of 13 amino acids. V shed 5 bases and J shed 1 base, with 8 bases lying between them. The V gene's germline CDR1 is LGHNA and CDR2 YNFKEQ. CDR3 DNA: TGTGCCAGCAGCTTCCCCCATAACTATGGCTACACCTTC. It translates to CASSFPHNYGYTF.

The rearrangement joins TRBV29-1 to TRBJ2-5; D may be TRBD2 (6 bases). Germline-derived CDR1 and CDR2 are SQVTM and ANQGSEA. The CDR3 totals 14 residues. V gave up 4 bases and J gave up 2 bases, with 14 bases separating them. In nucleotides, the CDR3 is TGCAGCGTTGGGGACCGGGACTGGCAAGAGACCCAGTACTTC. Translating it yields CSVGDRDWQETQYF.

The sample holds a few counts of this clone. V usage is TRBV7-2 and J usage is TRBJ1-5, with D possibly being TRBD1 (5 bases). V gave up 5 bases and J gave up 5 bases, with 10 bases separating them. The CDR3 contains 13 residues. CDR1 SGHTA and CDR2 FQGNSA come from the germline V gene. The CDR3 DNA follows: TGTGCCAGCAGCCAAGTGGGGGATCAGCCCCAGCATTTT. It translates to CASSQVGDQPQHF.

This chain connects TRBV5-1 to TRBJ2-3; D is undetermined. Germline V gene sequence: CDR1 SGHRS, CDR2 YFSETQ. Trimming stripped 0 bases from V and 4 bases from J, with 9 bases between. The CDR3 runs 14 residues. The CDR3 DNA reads TGCGCCAGCAGCTTGGGATATCAGGCAGATACGCAGTATTTT. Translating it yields CASSLGYQADTQYF.

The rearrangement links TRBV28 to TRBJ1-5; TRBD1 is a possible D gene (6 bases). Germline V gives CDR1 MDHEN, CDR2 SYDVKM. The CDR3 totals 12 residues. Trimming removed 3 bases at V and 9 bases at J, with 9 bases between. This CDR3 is CASSLGGLPQHF. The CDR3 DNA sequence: TGTGCCAGCAGTTTGGGGGGCCTGCCCCAGCATTTT.

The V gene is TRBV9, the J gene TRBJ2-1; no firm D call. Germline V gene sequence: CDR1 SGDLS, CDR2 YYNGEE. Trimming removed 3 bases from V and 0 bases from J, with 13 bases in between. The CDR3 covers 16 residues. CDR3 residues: CASSAYLTISYNEQFF. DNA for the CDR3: TGTGCCAGCAGCGCGTACCTGACAATCTCCTACAATGAGCAGTTCTTC.

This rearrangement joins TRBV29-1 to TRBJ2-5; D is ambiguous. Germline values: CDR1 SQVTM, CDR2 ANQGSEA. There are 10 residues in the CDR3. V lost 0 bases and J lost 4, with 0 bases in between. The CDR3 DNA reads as TGCAGCGTTGAAGAAGAGACCCAGTACTTC. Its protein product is CSVEEETQYF.

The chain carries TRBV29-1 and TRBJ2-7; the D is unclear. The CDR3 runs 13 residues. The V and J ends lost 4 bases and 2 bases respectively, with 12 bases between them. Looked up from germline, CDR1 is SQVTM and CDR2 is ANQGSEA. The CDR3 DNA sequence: TGCAGCGTTGGAGAGGTGGCACCCTACGAGCAGTACTTC. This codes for CSVGEVAPYEQYF.

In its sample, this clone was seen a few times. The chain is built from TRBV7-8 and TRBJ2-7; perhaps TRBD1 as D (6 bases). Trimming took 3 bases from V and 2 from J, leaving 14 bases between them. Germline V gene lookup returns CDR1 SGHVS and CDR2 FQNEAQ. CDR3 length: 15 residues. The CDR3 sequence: CASSFLIRDTYEQYF. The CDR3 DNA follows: TGTGCCAGCAGCTTCCTTATCAGGGACACCTACGAGCAGTACTTC.

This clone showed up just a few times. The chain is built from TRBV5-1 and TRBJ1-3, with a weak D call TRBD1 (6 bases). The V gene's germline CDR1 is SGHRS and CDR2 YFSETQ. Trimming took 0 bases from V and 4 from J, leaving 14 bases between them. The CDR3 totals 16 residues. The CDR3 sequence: CASSLGFGTLGNTIYF. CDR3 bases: TGCGCCAGCAGCTTGGGATTCGGGACACTGGGAAACACCATATATTTT.

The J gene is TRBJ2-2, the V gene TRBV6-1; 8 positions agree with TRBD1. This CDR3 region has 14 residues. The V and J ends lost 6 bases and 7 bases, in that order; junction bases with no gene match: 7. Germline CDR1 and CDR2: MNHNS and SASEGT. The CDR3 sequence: CASSGQGGLGELFF. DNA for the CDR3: TGTGCCAGCAGCGGACAGGGAGGTCTCGGGGAGCTGTTTTTT.

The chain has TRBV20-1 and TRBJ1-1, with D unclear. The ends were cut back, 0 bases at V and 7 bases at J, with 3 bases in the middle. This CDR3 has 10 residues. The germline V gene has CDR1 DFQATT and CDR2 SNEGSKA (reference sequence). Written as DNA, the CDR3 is TGCAGTGCTAGAGACCTTGAAGCTTTCTTT. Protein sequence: CSARDLEAFF.

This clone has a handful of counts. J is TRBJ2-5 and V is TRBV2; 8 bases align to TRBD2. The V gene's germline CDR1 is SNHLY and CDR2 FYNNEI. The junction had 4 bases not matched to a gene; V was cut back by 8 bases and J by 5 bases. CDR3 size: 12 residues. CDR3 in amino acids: CASGGLAETQYF. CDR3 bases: TGTGCCAGCGGAGGACTAGCCGAGACCCAGTACTTC.

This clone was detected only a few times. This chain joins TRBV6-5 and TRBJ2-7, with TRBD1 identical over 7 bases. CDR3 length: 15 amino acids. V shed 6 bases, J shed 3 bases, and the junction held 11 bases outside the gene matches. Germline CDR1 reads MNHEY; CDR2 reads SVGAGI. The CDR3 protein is CASSLGQVPHYEQYF. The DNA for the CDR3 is TGTGCCAGCAGCCTCGGACAGGTCCCGCACTACGAGCAGTACTTC.

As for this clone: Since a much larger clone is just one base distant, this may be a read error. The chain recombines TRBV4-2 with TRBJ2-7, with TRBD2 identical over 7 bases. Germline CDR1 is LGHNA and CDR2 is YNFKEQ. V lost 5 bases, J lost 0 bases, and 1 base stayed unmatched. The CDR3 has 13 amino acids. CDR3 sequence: CASSGGGSYEQYF. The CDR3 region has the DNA TGTGCCAGCAGCGGGGGGGGCTCCTACGAGCAGTACTTC.

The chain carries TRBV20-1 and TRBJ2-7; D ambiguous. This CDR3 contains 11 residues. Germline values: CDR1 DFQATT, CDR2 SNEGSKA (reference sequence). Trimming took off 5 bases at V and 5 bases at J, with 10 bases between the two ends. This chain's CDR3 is CSAAPTHEQYF. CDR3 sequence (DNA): TGCAGTGCTGCCCCGACACACGAGCAGTACTTC.

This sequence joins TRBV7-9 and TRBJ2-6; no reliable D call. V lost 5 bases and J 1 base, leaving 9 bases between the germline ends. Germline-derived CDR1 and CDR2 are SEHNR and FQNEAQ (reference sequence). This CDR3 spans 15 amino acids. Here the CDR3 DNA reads TGTGCCAGCAGCCCGCAGTATTCTGGGGCCAACGTCCTGACTTTC. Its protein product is CASSPQYSGANVLTF.

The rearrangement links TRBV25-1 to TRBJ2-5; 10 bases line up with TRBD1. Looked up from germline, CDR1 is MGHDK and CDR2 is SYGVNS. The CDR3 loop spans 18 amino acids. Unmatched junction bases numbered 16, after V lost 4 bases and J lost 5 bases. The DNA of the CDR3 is TGTGCCAGCAGTGCTCTTACGGGAGGGGACAGGGGAGAGGAGACCCAGTACTTC. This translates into CASSALTGGDRGEETQYF. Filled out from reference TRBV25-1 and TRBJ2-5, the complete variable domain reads EADIYQTPRYLVIGTGKKITLECSQTMGHDKMYWYQQDPGMELHLIHYSYGVNSTEKGDLSSESTVSRIRTEHFPLTLESARPSHTSQYLCASSALTGGDRGEETQYFGPGTRLLVL.